These 2 T cell receptor beta chains originate from one sample sequenced in a study of T cell repertoires in ileal Crohn's disease. Here immunoSEQ multiplex PCR was the method, and the copy in TCRdb shows in-frame clones only, minus some. The sample consists of 14,000 or so clones, nearly 80% of them appearing once. Sequencing was performed on ileal tissue. All receptors come from an adult with Crohn's disease.

The chain joins TRBV7-2 to TRBJ1-2; 10 bases are a match to TRBD1. This CDR3 is built from 16 residues. Trimming took 7 bases from V and 8 from J; bases not matched to a gene: 16. Germline-derived CDR1 and CDR2 are SGHTA and FQGNSA. The CDR3 bases are TGTGCCAGCACCAAGGGGTTGGGGACAGGGGTAGGGGGCTACACCTTC. This codes for CASTKGLGTGVGGYTF.

The J gene is TRBJ2-1, the V gene TRBV4-3, with 9 bases identical to TRBD2. The junction had 6 bases not matched to a gene; V was cut back by 0 bases and J by 6 bases. The CDR3 has 16 amino acids. Germline V gene data show CDR1 as LGHNA and CDR2 as YSLEER. The CDR3 region is CASSQDQRGATNEQFF. Written as DNA, the CDR3 is TGCGCCAGCAGCCAAGATCAGCGGGGGGCCACCAATGAGCAGTTCTTC.